This T cell receptor (beta chain) appears in the sequencing data of a study of shared clonotypes between healthy human individuals. The CDR3 has 16 residues. Between the trimmed V and J ends, which lost 1 base and 0 bases, there was a span of 12 bases. CDR1 and CDR2 from the germline V gene are SGHTA and FQGNSA. Only in-frame clones appear in the TCRdb table, and some are missing; sequencing was by immunoSEQ multiplex PCR. In the table there are over 400,000 clones, 81% of which are singletons. The sequencing sample was made of PBMCs. The V gene is TRBV7-2, the J gene TRBJ1-1; D might be TRBD1 (5 bases). The receptor comes from a woman aged 40 to 50 in good health. Some clones in this sample may be carry-over from other donors' samples. The CDR3 is CASSLEGPRLNTEAFF. CDR3 bases: TGTGCCAGCAGCTTAGAGGGACCCAGACTGAACACTGAAGCTTTCTTT. Variable domain in full (rest from reference TRBV7-2 and TRBJ1-1): GAGVSQSPSNKVTEKGKDVELRCDPISGHTALYWYRQSLGQGLEFLIYFQGNSAPDKSGLPSDRFSAERTGGSVSTLTIQRTQQEDSAVYLCASSLEGPRLNTEAFFGQGTRLTVV.